One sample yielded the 2 T cell receptor beta chains listed below, sequenced in a study of beta chain features in type 1 diabetes. Expressed TCRB transcripts were sequenced because the isolated RNA had all been reverse transcribed beforehand. Repertoires were generated with immunoSEQ multiplex PCR, while TCRdb's copy carries only in-frame clones and drops some. The sample includes about 410,000 clones, roughly 13% of them seen just once. The sequencing input was naive CD4+ T cells from blood. The receptors were gathered from a man in his thirties or forties in good health.

This chain joins TRBV4-2 and TRBJ1-1; TRBD1 matches 9 bases. V lost 4 bases and J lost 0; bases outside the gene matches: 9. The CDR3 extends over 17 amino acids. Germline CDR1 reads LGHNA; CDR2 reads YNFKEQ. Written as DNA, the CDR3 is TGTGCCAGCAGCCTAGGTGGGACAGGGAACATGAACACTGAAGCTTTCTTT. Translation: CASSLGGTGNMNTEAFF.

This clone was observed a handful of times. The chain recombines TRBV7-8 with TRBJ2-5, with TRBD1 identical over 10 bases. Germline lookup yields CDR1 SGHVS and CDR2 FQNEAQ. Trimming at V came to 8 bases and at J to 5 bases, leaving 11 bases not matched to a gene. The CDR3 covers 15 residues. The DNA of the CDR3 is TGTGCCAGCCGTCAAGGGACAGGGGACTGGGAGACCCAGTACTTC. Its protein is CASRQGTGDWETQYF.